This paragraph reports one T cell receptor (beta chain). Germline values: CDR1 MDHEN, CDR2 SYDVKM. Between the trimmed V and J ends, which lost 6 bases and 5 bases, there was a span of 14 bases. CDR3 length equals 14 residues. The data were obtained in a study of blood T cell repertoires in COVID-19. Produced via immunoSEQ multiplex PCR; TCRdb's table is partial and in-frame only. Seen here are around 93,000 clones, roughly 91% observed once, and the top ten hold over 5%. Sequencing input: peripheral blood. The gene calls are TRBV28 and TRBJ1-5; possible D gene TRBD1, 6 bases. The sequence was obtained from a man aged 18 to 30 with COVID-19, enrolled during active disease. DNA for the CDR3: TGTGCCAGCAGCCCAGGGGTGAGGGATCAGCCCCAGCATTTT. Translated, it gives CASSPGVRDQPQHF. Combining the CDR3 with reference TRBV28 and TRBJ1-5 gives the whole variable domain DVKVTQSSRYLVKRTGEKVFLECVQDMDHENMFWYRQDPGLGLRLIYFSYDVKMKEKGDIPEGYSVSREKKERFSLILESASTNQTSMYLCASSPGVRDQPQHFGDGTRLSIL.